These 22 T cell receptor beta chains originate from one sample sequenced in a study of cytomegalovirus exposure and HLA in healthy donors. The PCR had 60 Vbeta and 13 Jbeta primers. TCRdb keeps only in-frame clones here, not all; method: immunoSEQ multiplex PCR. Altogether some 100,000 clones are present, around 82% being singletons, with the ten largest covering more than 3%. Specimen: PBMCs. The receptors here all came from a woman in her fifties or sixties in good health and CMV-seropositive.

V is TRBV7-8 and J is TRBJ2-5, with TRBD2 matching over 8 bases. The CDR3 runs to 16 residues. V trimming: 3 bases; J trimming: 4 bases; junction bases outside the gene matches: 10. Per the germline V gene, CDR1 is SGHVS and CDR2 is FQNEAQ. The CDR3 loop is CASSFRPGGLTETQYF. CDR3 bases: TGTGCCAGCAGCTTTCGACCGGGAGGGCTTACAGAGACCCAGTACTTC.

The V gene is TRBV5-6, the J gene TRBJ1-6, with TRBD1 identical over 7 bases. Germline loops: CDR1 SGHDT, CDR2 YYEEEE. The CDR3 is 17 residues long. Germline trimming cut 0 bases from V and 6 bases from J; bases unmatched to any gene: 9. CDR3 region: CASSLGARDSLNSPLHF. Written as DNA, the CDR3 is TGTGCCAGCAGCTTGGGGGCCCGGGACAGCCTTAATTCACCCCTCCACTTT.

This clone has more than one count but fewer than ten. The chain employs TRBV13 and TRBJ2-3; possibly TRBD2 for D (5 bases). The length of the CDR3 is 13 residues. Germline V gives CDR1 PRHDT, CDR2 FYEKMQ (reference sequence). Trimming pared 7 bases from V and 3 bases from J, leaving 11 bases between. In DNA form, the CDR3 reads TGTGCCAGCACTAGAAAGCGGACAGATACGCAGTATTTT. Protein: CASTRKRTDTQYF.

This clone was seen once. The rearrangement uses TRBV2 and TRBJ2-5, with TRBD2 matching over 10 bases. V was pared by 9 bases and J by 3 bases, with 19 bases of the junction left unmatched. Germline values: CDR1 SNHLY, CDR2 FYNNEI. This CDR3 is built from 18 residues. Written as DNA, the CDR3 is TGTGCCAGTGGGTTTAGAGGAACTAGCGGGGAGATTGAAGAGACCCAGTACTTC. This gives the protein CASGFRGTSGEIEETQYF.

DNA for the CDR3: TGCGCCAGCAGCTCGTCAGCGGGGATGAGGGCTGAAGCTTTCTTT. Amino acid sequence: CASSSSAGMRAEAFF. The gene calls are TRBV5-1 and TRBJ1-1; D gene ambiguous. The germline V and J ends were trimmed by 3 bases and 6 bases, with 18 bases remaining between them. The CDR3 loop spans 15 amino acids. The germline V gene has CDR1 SGHRS and CDR2 YFSETQ.

The V and J genes are TRBV5-1 and TRBJ1-2, with TRBD1 as a possible D gene (6 bases). The length of the CDR3 is 14 residues. The V end was cut by 4 bases, the J end by 6 bases, with 16 bases between. Looked up from germline, CDR1 is SGHRS and CDR2 is YFSETQ. CDR3 loop: CASSVDRASDGYTF. The CDR3 DNA is TGCGCCAGCAGCGTGGACAGAGCTTCTGATGGCTACACCTTC.

The rearrangement uses TRBV9 and TRBJ1-1; D may be TRBD1 (5 bases). Per the germline V gene, CDR1 is SGDLS and CDR2 is YYNGEE. This CDR3 is built from 16 residues. V dropped 0 bases and J dropped 0 bases, with 12 bases sitting between them. The CDR3 region has the DNA TGTGCCAGCAGCGTAGGACAGTCATTAATGAACACTGAAGCTTTCTTT. Translated, it gives CASSVGQSLMNTEAFF.

The chain recombines TRBV4-3 with TRBJ1-2; D unclear. V lost 2 bases, J lost 8 bases, and 15 bases lay in between. The length of the CDR3 is 14 residues. The germline V gene encodes CDR1 LGHNA and CDR2 YSLEER. CDR3 nucleotide sequence: TGCGCCAGCAGCCAATCTATTCAGACTCGGGGCTACACCTTC. Translation: CASSQSIQTRGYTF.

As DNA, the CDR3 is TGTGCCGCAACGGCGGGGGGCTACGAGCAGTACTTC. It is translated as CAATAGGYEQYF. The chain employs TRBV28 and TRBJ2-7, with 8 bases lining up with TRBD2. CDR3 size: 12 residues. CDR1 is MDHEN, CDR2 SYDVKM, per germline. Trimming removed 11 bases from V and 3 bases from J; junction bases left unmatched: 6.

The V and J genes are TRBV4-1 and TRBJ2-3, with 8 bases aligning to TRBD1. This CDR3 comprises 18 residues. Trimming at V came to 4 bases and at J to 6 bases, leaving 18 bases not matched to a gene. CDR1 is MGHRA, CDR2 YSYEKL, per germline. The CDR3 is CASSPNRQGKSQRDTQYF. The CDR3 DNA reads TGCGCCAGCAGCCCAAATCGACAGGGGAAAAGTCAAAGGGATACGCAGTATTTT.

The J gene is TRBJ1-5, the V gene TRBV5-8; 8 positions agree with TRBD1. The V gene end was trimmed by 4 bases and the J gene end by 5 bases; junction bases not matched to a gene: 5. This CDR3 is 14 amino acids long. Looked up from germline, CDR1 is SGHTS and CDR2 is YDEGEE. CDR3 region: CASSPRTGHQPQHF. The CDR3 nucleotides are TGTGCCAGCAGCCCGAGGACAGGGCATCAGCCCCAGCATTTT.

This chain links TRBV5-6 with TRBJ2-7, with D perhaps matching TRBD1 (6 bases). The CDR3 contains 17 residues. Germline values: CDR1 SGHDT, CDR2 YYEEEE. V lost 0 bases and J 2 bases, leaving 18 bases between the germline ends. In nucleotides, the CDR3 is TGTGCCAGCAGCTTGGACAGGGCTTTCCCGTTAACCTACGAGCAGTACTTC. It codes for CASSLDRAFPLTYEQYF. The entire variable domain, with the rest obtained from reference TRBV5-6 and TRBJ2-7, is as follows: DAGVTQSPTHLIKTRGQQVTLRCSPKSGHDTVSWYQQALGQGPQFIFQYYEEEERQRGNFPDRFSGHQFPNYSSELNVNALLLGDSALYLCASSLDRAFPLTYEQYFGPGTRLTVT.

The genes are TRBV7-6 and TRBJ2-1, with D perhaps TRBD1 (6 bases). V lost 2 bases and J lost 7, with 21 bases in between. The germline V gene encodes CDR1 SGHVS and CDR2 FNYEAQ. This CDR3 spans 17 amino acids. The CDR3 sequence: CASSLILSEDRRNEQFF. CDR3 DNA sequence: TGTGCCAGCAGCTTAATACTGTCGGAGGACAGACGAAATGAGCAGTTCTTC.

This clone has just a few counts. V and J are TRBV6-6 and TRBJ1-2, with a tentative D call TRBD1 (5 bases). Germline CDR1 is MNHNY and CDR2 is SVGAGI (reference sequence). V lost 7 bases and J 1 base, leaving 13 bases between the germline ends. This CDR3 is 14 amino acids long. DNA of the CDR3: TGTGCCAGCAAGGGGCTACTGAATAACTATGGCTACACCTTC. This gives the protein CASKGLLNNYGYTF.

The rearrangement links TRBV9 to TRBJ1-2; a weak D match, TRBD1 (5 bases). CDR3 length equals 15 residues. Per germline, CDR1 SGDLS and CDR2 YYNGEE. The ends were cut back, 0 bases at V and 1 base at J, with 10 bases in the middle. Here the CDR3 DNA reads TGTGCCAGCAGCGTAGCCCAGACAGTTAACTATGGCTACACCTTC. It translates to CASSVAQTVNYGYTF.

This CDR3 is CAISDGGVTEKLFF. CDR3 in DNA: TGTGCCATCAGTGATGGGGGGGTGACTGAAAAACTGTTTTTT. The chain couples TRBV10-3 to TRBJ1-4; TRBD1 might be the D (5 bases). CDR1 is ENHRY, CDR2 SYGVKD, per germline. This CDR3 comprises 14 residues. With 3 bases removed from V and 7 bases from J, the gap between germline ends came to 12 bases.

This clone was seen a few times. V gene TRBV30 combines with J gene TRBJ1-2; tentatively, D is TRBD1 (5 bases). V lost 0 bases, J lost 5 bases, and 13 bases lay in between. Germline CDR1 and CDR2: GTSNPN and SVGIG (reference sequence). The CDR3 is 14 residues long. In DNA, the CDR3 is TGTGCCTGGAGTGTACCTATAGGGGCTTATGGCTACACCTTC. Protein: CAWSVPIGAYGYTF.

This CDR3 is CASPPSQGPHSDLHF. CDR3 coding DNA: TGTGCCAGCCCTCCGTCTCAGGGCCCCCATTCGGACCTCCACTTT. The chain joins TRBV9 to TRBJ1-6; perhaps TRBD1 as D (5 bases). The CDR3 is 15 amino acids. Trimming removed 7 bases at V and 15 bases at J, with 26 bases between. CDR1 and CDR2 (germline): SGDLS, YYNGEE.

This clone was recorded a few times. The chain links TRBV10-1 to TRBJ2-1; possible D gene TRBD1, 8 bases. The V gene's germline CDR1 is WNHNN and CDR2 SYGVQD (reference sequence). This CDR3 has 15 amino acids. Trimming pared 6 bases from V and 4 bases from J, leaving 16 bases between. The chain's CDR3 is CASSRDRGLYNEQFF. The CDR3, as DNA: TGCGCCAGCAGCCGAGACAGGGGACTATACAATGAGCAGTTCTTC.

The chain joins TRBV6-5 to TRBJ1-2; D ambiguous. Per the germline V gene, CDR1 is MNHEY and CDR2 is SVGAGI. The V end lost 6 bases, the J end lost 5 bases, and 10 bases lay between the germline ends. The CDR3 is 12 amino acids. This CDR3 reads CASSSGFYGYTF. CDR3 DNA: TGTGCCAGCAGCTCAGGATTTTATGGCTACACCTTC.

This clone showed up just a few times. The chain carries TRBV18 and TRBJ1-5, with D unclear. Germline CDR1 KGHSH, CDR2 LQKENI. V was pared by 3 bases and J by 5 bases, with 8 bases between. CDR3 size: 13 residues. The CDR3 DNA follows: TGTGCCAGCTCACCGTCAGTGGATCAGCCCCAGCATTTT. This gives the protein CASSPSVDQPQHF. Looking up the rest from reference TRBV18 and TRBJ1-5 gives the full variable domain: NAGVMQNPRHLVRRRGQEARLRCSPMKGHSHVYWYRQLPEEGLKFMVYLQKENIIDESGMPKERFSAEFPKEGPSILRIQQVVRGDSAAYFCASSPSVDQPQHFGDGTRLSIL.

This chain links TRBV5-6 with TRBJ2-3, with 7 bases matching TRBD2. This CDR3 is built from 14 residues. Unmatched junction bases numbered 8, after V lost 6 bases and J lost 4 bases. The germline CDR1 and CDR2 sequences are SGHDT and YYEEEE. The CDR3 DNA reads as TGTGCCAGCACCCTGGGGGGGGAGGCAGATACGCAGTATTTT. Residues: CASTLGGEADTQYF. Full variable domain (remainder filled in from reference TRBV5-6 and TRBJ2-3): DAGVTQSPTHLIKTRGQQVTLRCSPKSGHDTVSWYQQALGQGPQFIFQYYEEEERQRGNFPDRFSGHQFPNYSSELNVNALLLGDSALYLCASTLGGEADTQYFGPGTRLTVL.